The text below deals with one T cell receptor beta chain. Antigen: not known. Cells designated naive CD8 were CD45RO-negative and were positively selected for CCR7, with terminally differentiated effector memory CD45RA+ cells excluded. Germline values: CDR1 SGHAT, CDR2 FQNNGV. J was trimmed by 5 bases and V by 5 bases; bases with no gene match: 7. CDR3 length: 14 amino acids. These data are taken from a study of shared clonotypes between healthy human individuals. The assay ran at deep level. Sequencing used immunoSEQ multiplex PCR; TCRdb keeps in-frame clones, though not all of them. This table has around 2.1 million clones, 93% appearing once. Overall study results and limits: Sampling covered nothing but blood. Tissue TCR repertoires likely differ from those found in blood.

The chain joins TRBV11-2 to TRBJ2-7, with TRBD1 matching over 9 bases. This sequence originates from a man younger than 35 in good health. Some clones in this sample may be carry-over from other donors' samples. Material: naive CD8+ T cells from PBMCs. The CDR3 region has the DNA TGTGCCAGCAGCCAGGGACAGGGATTCAACGAGCAGTACTTC. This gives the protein CASSQGQGFNEQYF.